One and the same sample provided the 15 T cell receptor beta chains below, sequenced in a study of T-cell reconstitution after alpha-beta-depleted transplantation in children. For TCRbeta, the library was prepared with unique molecular identifiers. TCRdb re-analysed the PCR reads in MiXCR, keeping a single row per CDR3 protein. This table has approximately 170,000 distinct CDR3 sequences, approximately 10% appearing once. The input for sequencing was PBMCs, taken before TCRalphabeta/CD19-depleted stem cell transplant. The receptors originated from a boy aged 2-15 years with acute myeloid leukemia, due to receive a stem cell transplant.

This clonotype was seen ten or more times. J is TRBJ2-2 and V is TRBV4-2; no clear D. This CDR3 spans 12 amino acids. Germline V CDR1 and CDR2: LGHNA, YNFKEQ. The V end was cut by 1 base, the J end by 9 bases, with 6 bases between. The CDR3 loop is CASSQGAWELFF. CDR3 nucleotides: TGTGCCAGCAGCCAAGGGGCCTGGGAGCTGTTTTTT.

This clonotype was observed at least ten times. The chain uses TRBV7-9 and TRBJ1-4, with D hard to call. Trimming pared 4 bases from V and 8 bases from J, leaving 23 bases between. Germline V gives CDR1 SEHNR, CDR2 FQNEAQ (reference sequence). The CDR3 consists of 17 residues. CDR3 bases: TGTGCCAGCAGCTACCTTCGGGCCACCCCGGCAGGAGAAAAACTGTTTTTT. Its translation is CASSYLRATPAGEKLFF. Variable domain in full (rest from reference TRBV7-9 and TRBJ1-4): DTGVSQNPRHKITKRGQNVTFRCDPISEHNRLYWYRQTLGQGPEFLTYFQNEAQLEKSRLLSDRFSAERPKGSFSTLEIQRTEQGDSAMYLCASSYLRATPAGEKLFFGSGTQLSVL.

This clonotype was recorded many times. The chain employs TRBV20-1 and TRBJ1-4, with D perhaps TRBD1 (5 bases). V gave up 0 bases and J gave up 8 bases, with 13 bases separating them. Germline CDR1 reads DFQATT; CDR2 reads SNEGSKA (reference sequence). This CDR3 has 14 amino acids. The CDR3 sequence: CSARDGQGGEKLFF. Written as DNA, the CDR3 is TGCAGTGCTAGAGACGGCCAGGGTGGCGAAAAACTGTTTTTT.

This clonotype was picked up many times. J is TRBJ1-2 and V is TRBV29-1; D possibly corresponds to TRBD1 (5 bases). In germline, CDR1 is SQVTM, CDR2 ANQGSEA. The CDR3 is made up of 12 amino acids. Trimming left V 5 bases short and J 5 bases short, with 12 bases between. Written as DNA, the CDR3 is TGCAGCGTTATCAGGGTGGGGTATGGCTACACCTTC. This gives the protein CSVIRVGYGYTF.

This clonotype was seen repeatedly, ten times or more. CDR3 amino acids: CASSQWGTYEQYF. The CDR3 nucleotides are TGTGCCAGCAGCCAATGGGGGACCTACGAGCAGTACTTC. The V call is TRBV3-1, the J call TRBJ2-7; D could derive from TRBD1 or TRBD2 (5 bases each). The V gene lost 2 bases and the J gene lost 2 bases, with 7 bases spanning the gap. Germline-derived CDR1 and CDR2 are LGHDT and YNNKEL (reference sequence). CDR3 length equals 13 residues.

This clonotype was detected a few times. The chain carries TRBV11-3 and TRBJ1-6, with D unresolved. V shed 2 bases and J shed 8 bases, with 7 bases lying between them. CDR3 length equals 13 residues. CDR1 SGHNT and CDR2 YENEEA come from the germline V gene. CDR3 bases: TGTGCCAGCAGCTTAAACTCTTATTCACCCCTCCACTTT. This gives the protein CASSLNSYSPLHF.

This clonotype came up many times. The rearrangement joins TRBV15 to TRBJ1-4; no definite D call. CDR1 and CDR2 (germline): LNHNV, YYDKDF (reference sequence). The CDR3 consists of 14 residues. Trimming cost V 4 bases and J 6 bases, with 12 bases left between them. The CDR3 loop is CATSKDVRDEKLFF. CDR3 nucleotides: TGTGCCACCAGCAAGGACGTGAGGGATGAAAAACTGTTTTTT.

This clonotype was counted only a few times. This sequence joins TRBV7-3 and TRBJ2-1; D is undetermined. The CDR3 covers 16 residues. V dropped 0 bases and J dropped 0 bases, with 9 bases sitting between them. Germline CDR1 SGHTA, CDR2 FQGTGA. CDR3 region: CASSLTGPPSYNEQFF. As DNA, the CDR3 is TGTGCCAGCAGCTTAACCGGGCCCCCCTCCTACAATGAGCAGTTCTTC.

This clonotype was recorded at least ten times. The rearrangement joins TRBV28 to TRBJ1-6, with D perhaps TRBD1 (6 bases). Trimming cost V 3 bases and J 5 bases, with 20 bases left between them. Germline V lookup: CDR1 MDHEN, CDR2 SYDVKM. This CDR3 has 18 residues. The chain's CDR3 is CASSFARSVRGDNSPLHF. The CDR3 nucleotides are TGTGCCAGCAGTTTTGCGCGCTCGGTCAGGGGAGATAATTCACCCCTCCACTTT.

A remark on this clonotype: This may stem from a read error, because a much larger clone lies one nucleotide away. The genes are TRBV5-6 and TRBJ1-5; 7 bases are shared with TRBD1. The CDR3 totals 18 residues. The J segment lost 4 bases and the V segment lost 0 bases, leaving 13 bases of the junction unmatched. Germline V gene data show CDR1 as SGHDT and CDR2 as YYEEEE. Here the CDR3 reads CASSLGTQDRVKNQPQHF. The CDR3 DNA is TGTGCCAGCAGCTTGGGGACTCAAGACAGGGTAAAAAATCAGCCCCAGCATTTT. The complete variable domain, with remaining parts taken from reference TRBV5-6 and TRBJ1-5, reads DAGVTQSPTHLIKTRGQQVTLRCSPKSGHDTVSWYQQALGQGPQFIFQYYEEEERQRGNFPDRFSGHQFPNYSSELNVNALLLGDSALYLCASSLGTQDRVKNQPQHFGDGTRLSIL.

This clonotype came up many times. The chain is built from TRBV25-1 and TRBJ1-1; maybe TRBD1 (5 bases). The germline V and J ends were trimmed by 7 bases and 4 bases, with 7 bases remaining between them. Per germline, CDR1 MGHDK and CDR2 SYGVNS. The CDR3 length is 11 residues. The CDR3 DNA follows: TGTGCCAGCACGAGGGGCACTGAAGCTTTCTTT. As protein: CASTRGTEAFF.

This clonotype was detected ten times or more. This chain uses TRBV10-3 with TRBJ1-2; D remains ambiguous. CDR1 and CDR2 (germline): ENHRY, SYGVKD. CDR3 length: 13 residues. The V end lost 8 bases, the J end lost 3 bases, and 13 bases lay between the germline ends. The DNA for the CDR3 is TGTGCCATCTCTGGGGAATTGGACTATGGCTACACCTTC. This encodes CAISGELDYGYTF.

This clonotype was detected only once. The chain links TRBV7-6 to TRBJ2-1; 9 bases map to TRBD2. V lost 1 base to trimming and J lost 6 bases; unmatched junction nucleotides: 25. Looked up from germline, CDR1 is SGHVS and CDR2 is FNYEAQ. The CDR3 contains 22 residues. The CDR3 region is CASSLGPGGRAGGPGSSNEQFF. Here the CDR3 DNA reads TGTGCCAGCAGCTTAGGCCCGGGGGGTCGGGCGGGGGGGCCGGGTAGCTCCAATGAGCAGTTCTTC.

This clonotype was seen at least ten times. The CDR3 sequence: CASSLWTGGYEQYF. CDR3 coding DNA: TGCGCCAGCAGCCTTTGGACAGGGGGTTACGAGCAGTACTTC. The rearrangement links TRBV4-1 to TRBJ2-7; 10 bases fit TRBD1. The CDR3 runs to 14 residues. V shed 4 bases, J shed 4 bases, and the junction held 4 bases outside the gene matches. Germline V gene data show CDR1 as MGHRA and CDR2 as YSYEKL.

In its sample, this clonotype was seen many times. The rearrangement links TRBV5-1 to TRBJ2-1; 9 bases line up with TRBD2. This CDR3 spans 16 amino acids. Unmatched junction bases numbered 7, after V lost 4 bases and J lost 2 bases. Germline CDR1 is SGHRS and CDR2 is YFSETQ. Here the CDR3 DNA reads TGCGCCAGCAGCCGACGCGGGAGGGGCGCCTACAATGAGCAGTTCTTC. This translates into CASSRRGRGAYNEQFF.